A selection of T cell receptor beta chains follows, all from one sample in a study of cytomegalovirus exposure and HLA in healthy donors. Profiling relied on immunoSEQ multiplex PCR, and the TCRdb table lists in-frame clones only, not all of them. The sample carries about 98,000 clones, around 68% recorded once. The sequencing sample was made of PBMCs. These receptors were obtained from a man aged 50 to 59 in good health and CMV-seronegative. CDR3s include the opening cysteine and the closing phenylalanine or tryptophan. D genes are given only for firm matches. Size is omitted from some rows. Given values are once, few, many or a class for expanded clones.

TRBJ2-5 . TRBV29-1 TRBD1 TGCAGCGTAGGACAGGGAAGGGAGACCCAGTACTTC CSVGQGRETQYF
TRBJ1-2 few TRBV27 . TGTGCCAGCAGTGAGGGCACCTATGGCTACACCTTC CASSEGTYGYTF
TRBJ2-1 few TRBV7-6 TRBD2 TGTGCCAGCAGCCAGACGGCAGCGGGGGCCGACAATGAGCAGTTCTTC CASSQTAAGADNEQFF
TRBJ2-6 . TRBV5-4 . TGTGCCAGCAGCTTGCCCAGGGGATTCGATGGGGCCAACGTCCTGACTTTC CASSLPRGFDGANVLTF
TRBJ2-1 . TRBV6-1 . TGTGCCAGCAGTAAACCGACTGCTTTTGAGCAGTTCTTC CASSKPTAFEQFF
TRBJ1-1 few TRBV7-9 TRBD1 TGTGCCAGCAGCTCTAAAGTGGCCTTAACAGGGGGAGGGAACACTGAAGCTTTCTTT CASSSKVALTGGGNTEAFF
TRBJ2-3 few TRBV6-5 TRBD2 TGTGCCAGCAGTTACTTTGTAGCGGGAGAAACAGATACGCAGTATTTT CASSYFVAGETDTQYF
TRBJ2-5 . TRBV6-5 . TGTGCCAGCAGTCGGGACATCCAAGAGACCCAGTACTTC CASSRDIQETQYF
TRBJ2-7 once TRBV5-5 TRBD2 TGTGCCAGCAGCCCTAGGACTAGTGCACGCGAGCAGTACTTC CASSPRTSAREQYF
TRBJ1-2 . TRBV27 TRBD1 TGTGCCAGCAGTTACAGGGGGTCGATATCTAACTATGGCTACACCTTC CASSYRGSISNYGYTF
TRBJ1-6 few TRBV5-8 . TGTGCCAGCCGCCGGGACCGCCGGGGGAGAGTGAACTTT CASRRDRRGRVNF
TRBJ2-5 . TRBV6-5 . TGTGCCAGCAGTTACTCCAAAATCCAAGAGACCCAGTACTTC CASSYSKIQETQYF
TRBJ2-1 . TRBV7-3 TRBD2 TGTGCCAGCAGCCCGTTACCGGGACTAGCCTATGCTGAGCAGTTCTTC CASSPLPGLAYAEQFF
TRBJ2-1 . TRBV7-2 TRBD2 TGTGCCAGCAGCCTGGGGCCGGGACTAGCGTACAATGAGCAGTTCTTC CASSLGPGLAYNEQFF
TRBJ1-5 . TRBV28 . TGTGCCAGCAGGCCTGAGGTGGTCGGCAATCAGCCCCAGCATTTT CASRPEVVGNQPQHF
TRBJ2-3 . TRBV18 TRBD1 TGTGCCAGCTCAGACAAAAACCGGGACAGGGCCACAGATACGCAGTATTTT CASSDKNRDRATDTQYF
TRBJ1-1 . TRBV28 . TGTGCCAGCAGTTCCGGCACCTATCCGGGGGTAACCCTTCACCAGACTGAAGCTTTCTTT CASSSGTYPGVTLHQTEAFF
TRBJ2-7 . TRBV6-6 . TGTGCCAGCAGTTCCCACGACAGAACCTACGAGCAGTACTTC CASSSHDRTYEQYF
TRBJ1-5 . TRBV19 . TGTGCCAGTAACCCTATGGGGGGTAGCAATCAGCCCCAGCATTTT CASNPMGGSNQPQHF
TRBJ2-5 once TRBV29-1 . TGCAGCGTTGAGTCGGGGTGGGAGACCCAGTACTTC CSVESGWETQYF
TRBJ1-5 . TRBV6-1 . TGTGCCAGCAGTGTACGAAGCGATCAGCCCCAGCATTTT CASSVRSDQPQHF
TRBJ2-1 . TRBV5-4 . TGTGCCAGCAGCTTGGGGCTCAACTCCTACAATGAGCAGTTCTTC CASSLGLNSYNEQFF
TRBJ2-3 . TRBV7-6 TRBD2 TGTGCCAGCAGCTCGACTAGCGGGAGGGCCCTCTCAGATACGCAGTATTTT CASSSTSGRALSDTQYF
TRBJ1-1 . TRBV28 TRBD1 TGTGCCAGCACGTACGCCGGGACAGGGGGCGAGACTGAAGCTTTCTTT CASTYAGTGGETEAFF
TRBJ2-1 . TRBV7-2 . TGTGCCAGCAGCTTAGAGCCGGGGTACAATGAGCAGTTCTTC CASSLEPGYNEQFF
TRBJ1-1 few TRBV29-1 . TGCAGCGTTGAGTTGGTCTTAGAAGGGGCTGAAGCTTTCTTT CSVELVLEGAEAFF
TRBJ2-7 . TRBV28 TRBD2 TGTGCCAGCAGTTTGGTCAGCGGGGGGTACGAGCAGTACTTC CASSLVSGGYEQYF